The 28 T cell receptor beta chains listed next were all sequenced from one sample in a study of identical twins. TCRdb independently ran MiXCR on the 5' RACE reads; one entry per CDR3 protein. Here the sample spans 350,000 to 600,000 distinct CDR3 sequences, more than 13% being singletons. These data were also reused for a study on yellow fever vaccine responses in identical twins.

Sequencing was done on a sample of CD4+ T cells sorted from blood. The receptors stem from a woman aged 18-30 years in good health.

This clonotype was detected only a few times. This chain joins TRBV29-1 and TRBJ2-2, with 15 bases that match TRBD2. Unmatched junction bases numbered 4, after V lost 2 bases and J lost 9 bases. The germline V gene has CDR1 SQVTM and CDR2 ANQGSEA. The CDR3 length is 15 residues. The CDR3 DNA is TGCAGCGTTGAATCCGGACTAGCGGGGGGGCGGGAGCTGTTTTTT. Translated, it gives CSVESGLAGGRELFF.

This clonotype was observed a handful of times. This chain links TRBV5-6 with TRBJ2-2; D not certain. The germline V gene encodes CDR1 SGHDT and CDR2 YYEEEE. This CDR3 region has 15 residues. Trimming pared 0 bases from V and 3 bases from J, leaving 9 bases between. The CDR3 nucleotides are TGTGCCAGCAGCTTGGGGCAGATCCACACCGGGGAGCTGTTTTTT. This translates into CASSLGQIHTGELFF.

This clonotype was seen more than once but under ten times. J is TRBJ2-6 and V is TRBV6-1, with D hard to call. This CDR3 is 17 amino acids long. V lost 6 bases and J lost 0, with 15 bases in between. Germline V gives CDR1 MNHNS, CDR2 SASEGT. The CDR3 DNA follows: TGTGCCAGCAGACCACACGACGCGAGCTCTGGGGCCAACGTCCTGACTTTC. Translating gives CASRPHDASSGANVLTF.

CDR3 bases: TGCGCCAGCAGCCAAGTAACGGCCAATTCACCCCTCCACTTT. Its protein is CASSQVTANSPLHF. The chain recombines TRBV4-1 with TRBJ1-6; no definite D call. Trimming stripped 1 base from V and 7 bases from J, with 8 bases between. Germline loops: CDR1 MGHRA, CDR2 YSYEKL. The CDR3 sequence is 14 residues long.

The chain has TRBV11-2 and TRBJ2-5; D gene ambiguous. V dropped 5 bases and J dropped 5 bases, with 9 bases sitting between them. CDR3 length: 12 residues. Germline V lookup: CDR1 SGHAT, CDR2 FQNNGV. CDR3 sequence reads: CASSTHTETQYF. CDR3 in DNA: TGTGCCAGCAGCACGCACACGGAGACCCAGTACTTC.

The J gene is TRBJ1-4, the V gene TRBV7-9; no clear D gene. Trimming stripped 1 base from V and 10 bases from J, with 7 bases between. The CDR3 is 12 amino acids. The V gene's germline CDR1 is SEHNR and CDR2 FQNEAQ (reference sequence). The CDR3 reads CASSLGERKLFF. In DNA form, the CDR3 reads TGTGCCAGCAGCTTAGGAGAGCGAAAACTGTTTTTT.

This clonotype was picked up a small number of times. The chain carries TRBV20-1 and TRBJ2-3; 12 bases fit TRBD2. The CDR3 extends over 14 amino acids. The J segment lost 6 bases and the V segment lost 4 bases, leaving 5 bases of the junction unmatched. CDR1 and CDR2 from the germline V gene are DFQATT and SNEGSKA (reference sequence). The DNA of the CDR3 is TGCAGTGCTACTAGCGGGAGGGCCCCGGATACGCAGTATTTT. It translates to CSATSGRAPDTQYF.

This clonotype came up a few times. This chain joins TRBV7-2 and TRBJ2-4; 8 nucleotides align to TRBD2. The CDR3 spans 14 residues. V was clipped by 10 bases and J by 5 bases; unmatched bases: 10. Germline V lookup: CDR1 SGHTA, CDR2 FQGNSA. CDR3 sequence: CATTAGGSQNIQYF. CDR3 DNA sequence: TGTGCCACCACCGCGGGGGGTAGCCAAAACATTCAGTACTTC.

The V gene is TRBV20-1, the J gene TRBJ2-1; TRBD2 matches at 8 bases. Trimming at V came to 6 bases and at J to 0 bases, leaving 7 bases not matched to a gene. CDR1 DFQATT and CDR2 SNEGSKA come from the germline V gene (reference sequence). This CDR3 region has 15 residues. In DNA, the CDR3 is TGCAGTGCCACAAGGAGCGGGAGCTCCTACAATGAGCAGTTCTTC. Translating gives CSATRSGSSYNEQFF.

This rearrangement joins TRBV6-1 to TRBJ1-1, with D perhaps matching TRBD1 (5 bases). Trimming left V 7 bases short and J 1 base short, with 13 bases between. Germline-derived CDR1 and CDR2 are MNHNS and SASEGT. The CDR3 extends over 14 amino acids. The CDR3, as DNA: TGTGCCAGCACCCTAACGGGGGGGAACACTGAAGCTTTCTTT. Protein product: CASTLTGGNTEAFF.

This clonotype has only a few counts. V gene TRBV7-2 combines with J gene TRBJ2-5, with D possibly TRBD2 on 6 matching bases. Germline V gene sequence: CDR1 SGHTA, CDR2 FQGNSA. With 3 bases removed from V and 2 bases from J, the gap between germline ends came to 13 bases. CDR3 length: 15 amino acids. CDR3 region: CASSFQVGLQETQYF. The CDR3 nucleotides are TGTGCCAGCAGCTTTCAGGTGGGACTGCAAGAGACCCAGTACTTC.

This clonotype was detected a few times. This chain links TRBV20-1 with TRBJ1-2; no clear D gene. Germline loops: CDR1 DFQATT, CDR2 SNEGSKA (reference sequence). V was cut by 3 bases and J by 4 bases, with 9 bases left in between. The CDR3 is 12 amino acids. The CDR3 DNA reads TGCAGTGCTAGCAGGACCGTCTATGGCTACACCTTC. Its protein product is CSASRTVYGYTF.

The rearrangement joins TRBV6-2 or TRBV6-3 to TRBJ2-2, with D unresolved. Germline loops: CDR1 MNHEY, CDR2 SVGEGT. This CDR3 spans 13 amino acids. V was trimmed by 9 bases and J by 2 bases, leaving 10 bases between them. The CDR3 reads CASGEPNTGELFF. In DNA form, the CDR3 reads TGTGCCAGTGGTGAGCCCAACACCGGGGAGCTGTTTTTT.

The chain recombines TRBV15 with TRBJ2-7, with no clear D. Trimming removed 0 bases at V and 6 bases at J, with 6 bases between. CDR1 is LNHNV and CDR2 is YYDKDF in the germline V gene (reference sequence). The CDR3 is 12 residues long. The CDR3 DNA reads TGTGCCACCAGCAGAGACCACTTCGAGCAGTACTTC. Its translation is CATSRDHFEQYF.

In its sample, this clonotype was seen a few times. This chain uses TRBV4-2 with TRBJ2-2; D is possibly TRBD1 (6 bases). The CDR3 loop spans 17 amino acids. CDR1 LGHNA and CDR2 YNFKEQ come from the germline V gene. V lost 0 bases to trimming and J lost 3 bases, with 14 bases between them. The CDR3 DNA reads TGTGCCAGCAGCCAAGATAATTACAGGGCAGACACCGGGGAGCTGTTTTTT. This sequence encodes CASSQDNYRADTGELFF.

Points on this clonotype: At one end the junction does not follow the germline gene, possibly because of a read error. The chain joins TRBV4-3 to TRBJ2-2, with 10 bases fitting TRBD2. The length of the CDR3 is 16 residues. CDR1 and CDR2 from the germline V gene are LGHNA and YSLEER. The CDR3 sequence is CASSALAGANTGEQFF. In DNA, the CDR3 is TGCGCCAGCAGCGCTCTAGCGGGGGCGAACACCGGGGAGCAGTTTTTT.

The chain has TRBV13 and TRBJ2-1, with D uncertain. The CDR3 has 15 residues. CDR1 is PRHDT and CDR2 is FYEKMQ in the germline V gene (reference sequence). Between the trimmed V and J ends, which lost 3 bases and 0 bases, there was a span of 9 bases. CDR3 amino acids: CASSLRLLSYNEQFF. The CDR3 DNA sequence: TGTGCCAGCAGCTTGAGGCTCCTCTCCTACAATGAGCAGTTCTTC.

The rearrangement links TRBV20-1 to TRBJ1-1, with 7 bases that match TRBD1. The CDR3 covers 12 residues. Germline assignment: CDR1 DFQATT and CDR2 SNEGSKA (reference sequence). Losses at the gene ends were 6 bases for V and 4 bases for J; bases not matched to a gene: 5. CDR3 bases: TGCAGTGCCCCGGGACAGTTCACTGAAGCTTTCTTT. This codes for CSAPGQFTEAFF.

This clonotype has only a few counts. CDR3 nucleotides: TGTGCCAGCAGCGTAGGGGTGGAAAACACCGGGGAGCTGTTTTTT. Translation gives CASSVGVENTGELFF. This chain joins TRBV9 and TRBJ2-2; no reliable D call. Trimming cost V 0 bases and J 2 bases, with 8 bases left between them. The V gene's germline CDR1 is SGDLS and CDR2 YYNGEE. The length of the CDR3 is 15 residues.

This sequence joins TRBV6-2 or TRBV6-3 and TRBJ2-2; D is possibly TRBD1 (6 bases). CDR1 MNHEY and CDR2 SVGEGT come from the germline V gene. Trimming removed 5 bases from V and 2 bases from J, with 18 bases in between. CDR3 length equals 17 residues. The CDR3, as DNA: TGTGCCAGCAGTACAGGGATCGGAAGTGGTAACACCGGGGAGCTGTTTTTT. Its translation is CASSTGIGSGNTGELFF.

This clonotype was found a few times. The chain recombines TRBV5-1 with TRBJ2-7; 9 bases align to TRBD1. With 5 bases clipped from V and 0 bases from J, the junction kept 3 bases outside the gene matches. Per the germline V gene, CDR1 is SGHRS and CDR2 is YFSETQ. The CDR3 has 14 amino acids. The CDR3 reads CASRRTGDSYEQYF. CDR3 sequence (DNA): TGCGCCAGCAGGCGGACAGGGGACTCCTACGAGCAGTACTTC.

This clonotype was observed at least ten times. The V and J genes are TRBV7-8 and TRBJ2-7; 12 nucleotides line up with TRBD2. J was trimmed by 6 bases and V by 4 bases; bases with no gene match: 10. This CDR3 is built from 16 residues. The germline V gene has CDR1 SGHVS and CDR2 FQNEAQ. The CDR3 protein is CASSSPMVLAGGEQYF. CDR3 bases: TGTGCCAGCAGCTCCCCCATGGTACTAGCGGGAGGCGAGCAGTACTTC.

This clonotype has only a few counts. The rearrangement links TRBV12-3 or TRBV12-4 to TRBJ2-1, with 9 positions matching TRBD1. CDR3 length: 16 amino acids. With 0 bases clipped from V and 6 bases from J, the junction kept 6 bases outside the gene matches. This CDR3 reads CASSLADRGTSNEQFF. The CDR3 DNA follows: TGTGCCAGCAGTTTAGCGGACAGGGGCACTAGCAATGAGCAGTTCTTC.

The table lists this clonotype with many counts. This chain joins TRBV29-1 and TRBJ2-3; D perhaps matches TRBD2 (5 bases). The CDR3 length is 14 residues. V dropped 2 bases and J dropped 6 bases, with 15 bases sitting between them. The germline V gene has CDR1 SQVTM and CDR2 ANQGSEA. For the CDR3, the DNA is TGCAGCGTTGAACGGTTTTCAGGCGGGGATACGCAGTATTTT. Encoded protein: CSVERFSGGDTQYF.

This clonotype was counted only a few times. The rearrangement joins TRBV2 to TRBJ2-7; 9 positions match TRBD1. V lost 8 bases to trimming and J lost 7 bases; unmatched junction nucleotides: 9. In germline, CDR1 is SNHLY, CDR2 FYNNEI. The CDR3 is 13 residues long. CDR3 sequence: CASSPDRGWEQYF. CDR3 bases: TGTGCCAGCTCTCCGGACAGGGGTTGGGAGCAGTACTTC.

The rearrangement joins TRBV6-1 to TRBJ2-5; D is unresolved. Trimming cost V 2 bases and J 3 bases, with 7 bases left between them. Germline values: CDR1 MNHNS, CDR2 SASEGT. The CDR3 totals 13 residues. CDR3 nucleotides: TGTGCCAGCAGTGAAATCAGGAAAGAGACCCAGTACTTC. Protein: CASSEIRKETQYF.

This clonotype was counted only a few times. The genes are TRBV27 and TRBJ2-7; 8 bases line up with TRBD1. CDR1 is MNHEY, CDR2 SMNVEV, per germline (reference sequence). Trimming at V came to 8 bases and at J to 9 bases, leaving 21 bases not matched to a gene. The CDR3 loop spans 16 amino acids. CDR3 protein: CASRPTSRTGMVSQYF. For the CDR3, the DNA is TGTGCCAGCCGACCTACCTCCAGGACAGGGATGGTGTCGCAGTACTTC.

This clonotype was picked up a small number of times. The chain links TRBV18 to TRBJ2-1; 10 bases are a match to TRBD1. In germline, CDR1 is KGHSH, CDR2 LQKENI. This CDR3 contains 15 residues. The junction had 11 bases not matched to a gene; V was cut back by 6 bases and J by 9 bases. Here the CDR3 DNA reads TGTGCCAGCTCCCTCACCGGGACAGGGGATGGTGAGCAGTTCTTC. Residues: CASSLTGTGDGEQFF.